This T cell receptor beta chain was profiled in a study of cytomegalovirus exposure and HLA in healthy donors. The PCR used 60 Vbeta and 13 Jbeta primers. Profiled with immunoSEQ multiplex PCR; TCRdb holds only in-frame clones, not every one. The sample consists of approximately 190,000 clones, over 60% of them appearing once. A note on this clone: Its antigen remains unknown.

Study results and caveats: Some V segments, TRBV6-2 and TRBV6-3 among them, were indistinguishable and were therefore excluded. In an earlier analysis, most TCR beta V segments were productive about 87% or about 30% of the time. The study found most TCR sequences rare, yet found some public TCRs in many donors.

The length of the CDR3 is 14 residues. Trimming took 4 bases from V and 7 from J, leaving 17 bases between them. Per germline, CDR1 SGHAT and CDR2 FQNNGV. The clonotype was recovered from a young woman in good health and CMV-seropositive. The chain joins TRBV11-2 to TRBJ2-7; D may be TRBD2 (7 bases). The specimen was PBMCs. In nucleotides, the CDR3 is TGTGCCAGCAGCTCTGGGGGGGCCGGAGGAGAGCAGTACTTC. Translated, it gives CASSSGGAGGEQYF.